The T cell receptor (beta chain) under discussion was sequenced for a study of cytomegalovirus exposure and HLA in healthy donors. As for the study in general: Of all 400 or so donors who were genotyped, roughly 81% belonged to the Caucasian-associated ancestry cluster.

The study's findings and limits: Another analysis was done later, and it associated approximately 18,000 TCR beta sequences with HLA alleles at 0.05 false discovery rate.

This clone was observed a single time. Its target is unknown. A multiplex PCR was run with 60 Vbeta primers and 13 Jbeta primers. Clones were read by immunoSEQ multiplex PCR, and TCRdb kept only the in-frame ones, dropping some. The table has 75,000 to 95,000 clones, around two thirds seen once. Input material: PBMCs. The receptor was derived from a man under 40 in good health and CMV-seronegative.

As DNA, the CDR3 is TGTGCCAGCAGAACAGGGGGAGGCAATCAGCCCCAGCATTTT. Protein product: CASRTGGGNQPQHF. This sequence joins TRBV6-5 and TRBJ1-5, with 8 bases aligning to TRBD1. With 6 bases clipped from V and 2 bases from J, the junction kept 3 bases outside the gene matches. Germline V lookup: CDR1 MNHEY, CDR2 SVGAGI. CDR3 length equals 14 residues.